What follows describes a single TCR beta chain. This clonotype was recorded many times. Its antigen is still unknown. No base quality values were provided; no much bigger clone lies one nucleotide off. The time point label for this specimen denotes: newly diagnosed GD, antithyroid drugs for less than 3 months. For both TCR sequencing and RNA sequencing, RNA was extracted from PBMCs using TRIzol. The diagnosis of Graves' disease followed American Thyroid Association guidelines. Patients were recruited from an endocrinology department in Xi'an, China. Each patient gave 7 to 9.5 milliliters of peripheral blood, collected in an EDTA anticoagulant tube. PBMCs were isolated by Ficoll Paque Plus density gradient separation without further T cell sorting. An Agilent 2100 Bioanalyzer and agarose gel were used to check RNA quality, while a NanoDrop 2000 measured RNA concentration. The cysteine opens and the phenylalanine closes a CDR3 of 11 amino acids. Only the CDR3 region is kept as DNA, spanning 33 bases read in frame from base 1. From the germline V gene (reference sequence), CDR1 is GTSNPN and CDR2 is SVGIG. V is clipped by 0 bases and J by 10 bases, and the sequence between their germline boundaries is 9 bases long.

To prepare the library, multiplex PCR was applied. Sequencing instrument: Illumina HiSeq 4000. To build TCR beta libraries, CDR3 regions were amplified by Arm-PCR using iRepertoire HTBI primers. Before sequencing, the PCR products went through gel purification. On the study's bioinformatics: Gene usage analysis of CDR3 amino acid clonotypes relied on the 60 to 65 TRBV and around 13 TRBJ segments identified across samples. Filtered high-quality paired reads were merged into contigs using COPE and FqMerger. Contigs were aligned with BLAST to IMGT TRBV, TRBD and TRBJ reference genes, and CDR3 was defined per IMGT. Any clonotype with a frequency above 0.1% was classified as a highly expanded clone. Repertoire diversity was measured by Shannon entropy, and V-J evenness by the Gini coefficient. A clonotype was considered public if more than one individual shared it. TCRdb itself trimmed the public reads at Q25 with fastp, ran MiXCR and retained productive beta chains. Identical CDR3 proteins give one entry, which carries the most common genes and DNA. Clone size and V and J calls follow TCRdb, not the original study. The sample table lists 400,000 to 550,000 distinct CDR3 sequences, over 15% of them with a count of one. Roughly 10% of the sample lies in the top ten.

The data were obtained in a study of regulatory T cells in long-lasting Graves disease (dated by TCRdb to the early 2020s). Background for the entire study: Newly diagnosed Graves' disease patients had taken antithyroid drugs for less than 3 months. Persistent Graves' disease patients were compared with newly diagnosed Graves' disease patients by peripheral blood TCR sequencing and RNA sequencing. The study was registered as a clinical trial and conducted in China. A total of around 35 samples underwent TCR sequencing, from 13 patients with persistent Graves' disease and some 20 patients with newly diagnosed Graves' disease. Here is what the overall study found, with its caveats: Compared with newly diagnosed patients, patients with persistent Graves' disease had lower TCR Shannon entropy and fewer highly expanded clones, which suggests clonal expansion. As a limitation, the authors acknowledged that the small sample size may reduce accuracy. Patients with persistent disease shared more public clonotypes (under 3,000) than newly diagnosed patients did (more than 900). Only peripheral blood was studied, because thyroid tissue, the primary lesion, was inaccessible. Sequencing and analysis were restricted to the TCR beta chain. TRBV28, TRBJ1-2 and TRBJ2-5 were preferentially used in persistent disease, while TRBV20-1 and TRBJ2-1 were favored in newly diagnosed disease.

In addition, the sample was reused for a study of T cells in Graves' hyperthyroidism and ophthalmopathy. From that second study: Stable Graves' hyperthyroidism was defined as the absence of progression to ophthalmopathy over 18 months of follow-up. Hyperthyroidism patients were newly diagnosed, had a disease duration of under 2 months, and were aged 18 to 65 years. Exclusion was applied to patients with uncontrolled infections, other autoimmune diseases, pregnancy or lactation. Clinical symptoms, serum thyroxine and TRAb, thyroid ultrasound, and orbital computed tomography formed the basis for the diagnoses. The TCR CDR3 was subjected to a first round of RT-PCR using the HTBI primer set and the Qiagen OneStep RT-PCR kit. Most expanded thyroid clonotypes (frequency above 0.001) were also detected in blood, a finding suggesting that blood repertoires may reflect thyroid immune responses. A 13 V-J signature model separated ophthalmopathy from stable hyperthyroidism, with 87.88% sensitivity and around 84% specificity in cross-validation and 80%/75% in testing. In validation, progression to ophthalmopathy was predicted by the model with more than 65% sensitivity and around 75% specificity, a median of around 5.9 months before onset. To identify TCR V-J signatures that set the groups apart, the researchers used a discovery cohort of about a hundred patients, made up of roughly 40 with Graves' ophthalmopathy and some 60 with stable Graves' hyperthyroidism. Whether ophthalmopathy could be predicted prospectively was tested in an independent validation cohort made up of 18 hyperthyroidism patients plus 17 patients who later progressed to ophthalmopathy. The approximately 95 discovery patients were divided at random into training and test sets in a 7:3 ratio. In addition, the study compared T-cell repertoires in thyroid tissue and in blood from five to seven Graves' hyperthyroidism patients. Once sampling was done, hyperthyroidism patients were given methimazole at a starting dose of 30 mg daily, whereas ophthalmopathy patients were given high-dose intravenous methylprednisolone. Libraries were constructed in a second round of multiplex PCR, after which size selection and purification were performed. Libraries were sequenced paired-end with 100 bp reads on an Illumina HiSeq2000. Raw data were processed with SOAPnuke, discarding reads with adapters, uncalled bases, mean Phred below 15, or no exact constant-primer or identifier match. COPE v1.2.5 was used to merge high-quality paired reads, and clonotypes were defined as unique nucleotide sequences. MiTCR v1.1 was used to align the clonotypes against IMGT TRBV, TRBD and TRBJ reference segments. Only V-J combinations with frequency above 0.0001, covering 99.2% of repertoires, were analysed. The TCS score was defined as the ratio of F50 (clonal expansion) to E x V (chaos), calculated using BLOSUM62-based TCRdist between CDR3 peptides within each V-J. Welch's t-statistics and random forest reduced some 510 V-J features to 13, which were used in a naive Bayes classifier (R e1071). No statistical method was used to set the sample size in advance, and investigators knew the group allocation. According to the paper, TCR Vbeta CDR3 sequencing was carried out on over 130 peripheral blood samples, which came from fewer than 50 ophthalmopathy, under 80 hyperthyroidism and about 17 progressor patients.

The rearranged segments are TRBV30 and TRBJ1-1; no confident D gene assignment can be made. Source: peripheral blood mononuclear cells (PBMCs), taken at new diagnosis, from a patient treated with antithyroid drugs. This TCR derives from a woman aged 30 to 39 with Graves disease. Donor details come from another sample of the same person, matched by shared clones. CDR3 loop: CAWSVPTRAFF. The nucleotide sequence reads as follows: TGTGCCTGGAGTGTACCGACGCGAGCTTTCTTT.